These T cell receptor beta chains were read from a single sample in a study of cytomegalovirus exposure and HLA in healthy donors. Assay used: immunoSEQ multiplex PCR; TCRdb lists only in-frame clones, some missing. The sample has 250,000 to 350,000 clones, around nine tenths seen once. Sequenced: PBMCs. All receptors come from a woman aged 18-35 years in good health and CMV-seronegative. Both conserved end residues are part of each CDR3. The D gene is left open where the match is weak. The size entry is marked missing in some rows and otherwise reads once, few, many or a size class.

J: TRBJ2-3; V: TRBV5-1; D: -; size: -; DNA: TGCGCCAGCAGCTTTAGACAAGAAACAGATACGCAGTATTTT; CDR3: CASSFRQETDTQYF
J: TRBJ1-6; V: TRBV6-1; D: TRBD1; size: -; DNA: TGTGCCAGCAGTGAAGCGACAGGGGGGCATAATTCCCCCCTCCACTTT; CDR3: CASSEATGGHNSPLHF
J: TRBJ2-3; V: TRBV29-1; D: -; size: -; DNA: TGCAGCCTCTACACAGATACGCAGTATTTT; CDR3: CSLYTDTQYF
J: TRBJ2-5; V: TRBV18; D: TRBD2; size: -; DNA: TGTGCCAGCTCACCACCGTTGGTAGCGGGGGAAGAGACCCAGTACTTC; CDR3: CASSPPLVAGEETQYF
J: TRBJ1-1; V: TRBV19; D: -; size: -; DNA: TGTGCCAGTAGTGTTCTCGGGGGAGACACTGAAGCTTTCTTT; CDR3: CASSVLGGDTEAFF
J: TRBJ2-7; V: TRBV28; D: TRBD1; size: -; DNA: TGTGCCAGCAGTTCACAGGGGGCCTACGAGCAGTACTTC; CDR3: CASSSQGAYEQYF
J: TRBJ1-1; V: TRBV5-1; D: -; size: -; DNA: TGCGCCAGCAGCTTGAAGGCCCTCTCCGGAGGGACTGAAGCTTTCTTT; CDR3: CASSLKALSGGTEAFF
J: TRBJ2-1; V: TRBV27; D: -; size: -; DNA: TGTGCCAGCAGTGTCACCCTAGCTAGCTCCTACAATGAGCAGTTCTTC; CDR3: CASSVTLASSYNEQFF
J: TRBJ2-3; V: TRBV10-3; D: TRBD2; size: -; DNA: TGTGCCATCGGGAAGACTAGCGGGGCCCGGACGGATACGCAGTATTTT; CDR3: CAIGKTSGARTDTQYF
J: TRBJ2-7; V: TRBV7-2; D: TRBD1; size: -; DNA: TGTGCCAGCAGCTCCGGGACAGGGGGTCGGTACGAGCAGTACTTC; CDR3: CASSSGTGGRYEQYF
J: TRBJ1-6; V: TRBV10-3; D: -; size: few; DNA: TGTGCCATCAGTGAGTCTCCACAGAATTCACCCCTCCACTTT; CDR3: CAISESPQNSPLHF
J: TRBJ2-7; V: TRBV6-5; D: -; size: -; DNA: TGTGCCAGCAGTTCCCGAGGACAGACCTACGAGCAGTACTTC; CDR3: CASSSRGQTYEQYF
J: TRBJ2-5; V: TRBV4-1; D: TRBD1; size: -; DNA: TGCGCCAGCAGCCAAGTGAAAGCACTTGGTGACAGGGGGCCGGAGACCCAGTACTTC; CDR3: CASSQVKALGDRGPETQYF
J: TRBJ1-4; V: TRBV5-1; D: TRBD1; size: -; DNA: TGCGCCAGCAGCCCGGACAGGGTTGGTGAAAAACTGTTTTTT; CDR3: CASSPDRVGEKLFF
J: TRBJ1-2; V: TRBV11-2; D: TRBD1; size: -; DNA: TGTGCCAGCAGCTACGACAGGGATTCCTACTATGGCTACACCTTC; CDR3: CASSYDRDSYYGYTF
J: TRBJ2-7; V: TRBV5-1; D: TRBD1; size: -; DNA: TGCGCCAGCAGCTTGGAGTGGGGGACAGGGGACACCTACGAGCAGTACTTC; CDR3: CASSLEWGTGDTYEQYF
J: TRBJ1-1; V: TRBV2; D: -; size: -; DNA: TGTGCCAGCAGCTCTACTCTGCTTCAACGCCCCGCTTTCTTT; CDR3: CASSSTLLQRPAFF
J: TRBJ2-7; V: TRBV25-1; D: -; size: -; DNA: TGTGCCACCACAGGCGGAACCTACGAGCAGTACTTC; CDR3: CATTGGTYEQYF
J: TRBJ1-1; V: TRBV30; D: -; size: -; DNA: TGTGCCTGGAGTAGACAGGTGAACACTGAAGCTTTCTTT; CDR3: CAWSRQVNTEAFF
J: TRBJ2-7; V: TRBV15; D: -; size: -; DNA: TGTGCCACCAGCAGAGGCCTTCCCTACGAGCAGTACTTC; CDR3: CATSRGLPYEQYF
J: TRBJ1-2; V: TRBV6-4; D: -; size: -; DNA: TGTGCCAGCAGTCCCACGGGGGGTAAGGGCTATGGCTACACCTTC; CDR3: CASSPTGGKGYGYTF
J: TRBJ2-2; V: TRBV6-1; D: -; size: -; DNA: TGTGCCAGCAGTGAGGCAGGCAGCACAATTTCCGGGGAGCTGTTTTTT; CDR3: CASSEAGSTISGELFF
J: TRBJ1-2; V: TRBV2; D: -; size: -; DNA: TGTGCCCCTCTAAAGGAGATTTCCTATGGCTACACCTTC; CDR3: CAPLKEISYGYTF
J: TRBJ2-7; V: TRBV4-1; D: TRBD1; size: -; DNA: TGCGCCAGCAGCCAAGAGATGGTCCCAGACAGGGCCTACGAGCAGTACTTC; CDR3: CASSQEMVPDRAYEQYF
J: TRBJ1-6; V: TRBV6-5; D: -; size: once; DNA: TGTGCCAGCAGCACAACAGGGCGCTATAATTCACCCCTCCACTTT; CDR3: CASSTTGRYNSPLHF